This TCR beta chain was recovered during a study of shared clonotypes between healthy human individuals. The repertoire was sequenced with immunoSEQ multiplex PCR; TCRdb's copy has only in-frame clones and lacks some. The sample has 550,000 to 750,000 clones; 95% are singletons. Study results and caveats: Relative to clonotypes present in all four donors, those not shared had lower generation probabilities.

Naive CD8 cells, CD45RO-negative and positively selected for CCR7, excluded terminally differentiated effector memory CD45RA+ cells. About this clone itself: Its antigen remains unidentified.

The CDR3 is made up of 15 amino acids. Looked up from germline, CDR1 is SEHNR and CDR2 is FQNEAQ (reference sequence). J gave up 3 bases and V 5 bases, and 9 bases lay outside the gene matches. V and J are TRBV7-9 and TRBJ1-1; 7 bases are a match to TRBD1. The source material was naive CD8+ T cells sorted from blood. This receptor was taken from a woman in her 30s in good health. CDR3 coding DNA: TGTGCCAGCAGCCACCGACAGGGAGGGGACACTGAAGCTTTCTTT. Its protein product is CASSHRQGGDTEAFF.